Reported below is one T cell receptor (beta chain). Its antigen remains unidentified. No base quality information exists; no much larger clone differs at one position. Libraries were built with the immunoSEQ multiplex PCR assay. The hsTCRB Kit was used according to the manufacturer's protocol to amplify rearranged TCR beta chain sequences. An Illumina MiSeq was used to sequence the TCRB libraries. For the original study's pipeline: The kit vendor's proprietary platform handled demultiplexing, trimming and gene mapping. This immuneACCESS table, as held by TCRdb, lists in-frame sequences with V and J called but not all clones. Of the missing ones, under half trace to an unresolved V gene in checked studies; the others have no known cause. That table gives V, J and clone size, and the DNA gave D and trimming. Present in this sample are about 25,000 clones, approximately 70% of which were seen just once. The ten most abundant clones make up about 11% of the sample.

These data originate in a study of a mutant IDH1 vaccine in newly diagnosed glioma (dated by TCRdb to the early 2020s). A note on the overall study: Patients were given eight vaccinations, in weeks 1, 3, 5, 7, 11, 15, 19 and 23, which matched visits V03 through V10. Vaccination was initiated 4-6 weeks after radiotherapy alone, or concurrently with temozolomide cycles in the chemotherapy-containing groups. Of the roughly 30 treated patients, approximately 62% were male and around 40% were female, and a mean age of 40.4 years was recorded. Before enrollment, patients had received standard therapy of radiotherapy alone, temozolomide alone, or radiochemotherapy with temozolomide; most received the combination. Six visits were used for peripheral blood collection: V03 (baseline), V05, V07, V10, V12 and V13. For exploratory analyses, around 26 treated patients had longitudinal TCRB deep sequencing done wherever samples were available.

The paper's findings and limits, for the study overall: PBMC samples for TCRB deep sequencing were selected based on availability. The authors noted that analyses of patient blood samples could not be reproduced because of sample limitations. Immune responses induced by the vaccine were seen in around 93% of patients across multiple MHC alleles. No apparent relationship was observed between pseudoprogression and alterations in the top peripheral T cell clonotypes detected by TCRB sequencing.

The germline V gene encodes CDR1 LNHDA and CDR2 SQIVND (reference sequence). The CDR3 covers 16 residues, taking in both the cysteine and the phenylalanine. The DNA shown is the 48-base CDR3, in frame from base 1. V is cut back by 3 bases and J by 6 bases, with 10 bases in the junction unmatched. The meaning of the sample's time point label: week 11, during vaccination. Each vaccine dose was 300 ug of a 20-mer mutant IDH1 peptide in Montanide, given subcutaneously with topical imiquimod. Newly diagnosed WHO grade 3 or 4 IDH1-mutant astrocytomas showing loss of nuclear ATRX were present in the donors. The samples were drawn from NOA16, a multicentre, single-arm, open-label phase I trial in Germany that tested a mutant IDH1 peptide vaccine in humans for the first time. Genomic DNA for TCRB sequencing was extracted from EDTA blood using the DNeasy Blood and Tissue Kit.

The V and J genes are TRBV19 and TRBJ2-1, with 8 junctional bases fitting TRBD1. The clonotype originates from a young man with glioma. Some clones in this sample may be carry-over from other donors' samples. The sequenced sample was peripheral blood mononuclear cells (PBMCs), obtained from a glioma patient whose treatment included an IDH1 peptide vaccine. For the CDR3, the sequence is CASSILSGGIGNEQFF. The DNA sequence follows: TGTGCCAGTAGTATCCTTTCAGGGGGCATCGGCAATGAGCAGTTCTTC.